This T cell receptor beta chain stems from a study of blood T cell repertoires in COVID-19 (TCRdb year 2020). Background for the entire study: Collaborator samples came from the United States, Italy and Spain and covered acute and convalescent phases of COVID-19. The repertoires were made available in a free public database intended to serve as a resource for research on the immune response to SARS-CoV-2. The samples were drawn from the first 160 participants of the ongoing ImmuneRACE study and from over 950 subjects provided by 6 global collaborators. Deeply sampled blood TCRbeta repertoires from subjects exposed to, actively infected with, or recovered from COVID-19 were included in the dataset. The material from the prospective study consisted of cDNA or gDNA derived from T cells, B-cell-depleted T cells, or PBMCs. HLA class I and class II types, where available, came from metadata supplied by the sample provider rather than from assay-based typing. A de-identified subject ID, COVID-19 status, age in years and sex were almost always included in the sample metadata. Study-level results and caveats: The quantity of clinical and demographic metadata differed by source and by participant and was supplied without curation.

TCRbeta CDR3 regions were amplified from genomic DNA by means of the immunoSEQ Assay, a bias-controlled multiplex PCR. The authors' pipeline ran thus. The number of nucleated cells in each sample was estimated from the amplification of reference gene primers within the assay. To quantify the absolute abundance of each unique TCRbeta CDR3 rearrangement, sequence reads were collapsed and filtered. For each sample, productive Simpson clonality was calculated as the square root of Simpson's diversity index across productive rearrangements. TCRdb mirrors the immuneACCESS table, restricted to in-frame sequences. Some clones are absent from its copies; in checked studies, under half trace to an unresolved V gene, and the reason for the others is unknown. That table supplies the V and J calls and clone size; D and trimming were determined from the DNA. Counted in this sample were 55,000 to 75,000 clones; about 80% of them appeared once. Of the sample, roughly a fifth is held by the ten largest clones.

V ends up 0 bases short and J 3 bases short, with an unmatched junction base count of 6. The CDR3 contains 16 residues, cysteine and phenylalanine counted. This entry keeps only the CDR3 DNA: 48 bases, framed from base 1. CDR1 and CDR2 are drawn from the germline V gene: SGHVS, FNYEAQ. Points on this clone: Its antigen is currently not known. No base-level quality is on record; no much larger clone is a single base apart.

Whole blood was collected in K2EDTA tubes by collaborating institutions according to the institutions' own protocols. For TCRbeta analysis, collaborators shipped samples in one of three forms: frozen whole blood, isolated PBMCs, or DNA extracted from either of those sample types. The sample taken for sequencing was peripheral blood. This receptor was taken from an elderly man with active or convalescent COVID-19. The sequence links TRBV7-6 to TRBJ1-1; a stretch of 8 junction bases matches TRBD1. The CDR3 amino acid sequence is: CASSLAQGATDTEAFF. The DNA reads TGTGCCAGCAGCTTAGCGCAGGGGGCGACGGACACTGAAGCTTTCTTT.